This TCR beta chain was identified in a study of shared clonotypes between healthy human individuals. The germline V gene has CDR1 SGHRS and CDR2 YFSETQ. The length of the CDR3 is 16 residues. The germline V and J ends were trimmed by 0 bases and 6 bases, with 16 bases remaining between them. Comment on this clone: Its antigen remains unidentified.

TCRdb keeps only in-frame clones here, not all; method: immunoSEQ multiplex PCR. The table has 2 million to 2.5 million clones, 85% to 95% seen once. The study's findings and limits: Memory subsets generally showed lower estimated richness than naive subsets. Naive CD4 clonotype sharing across several donors was about 5.3%. Relative to clonotypes present in all four donors, those not shared had lower generation probabilities.

The sequencing sample was made of naive CD4+ T cells sorted from blood. Subset of the sample: CD45RA+ positively selected. The chain recombines TRBV5-1 with TRBJ2-1; a possible D gene is TRBD1 (6 bases). The TCR sequence derives from a man aged 18 to 30 in good health. CDR3 in DNA: TGCGCCAGCAGCTTGGGCCCAACAGGGATGGGCAATGAGCAGTTCTTC. Its protein is CASSLGPTGMGNEQFF. The full variable domain, completed using reference TRBV5-1 and TRBJ2-1, is KAGVTQTPRYLIKTRGQQVTLSCSPISGHRSVSWYQQTPGQGLQFLFEYFSETQRNKGNFPGRFSGRQFSNSRSEMNVSTLELGDSALYLCASSLGPTGMGNEQFFGPGTRLTVL.